This entry concerns a single TCR beta chain. The identical CDR3 is also encoded by other nucleotide sequences in the sample. The CDR3 runs to 14 residues. In germline, CDR1 is SGHRS, CDR2 YFSETQ. V was clipped by 0 bases and J by 5 bases; unmatched bases: 4. These data belong to a study of OX40 agonist ivuxolimab in advanced cancers. TCRdb keeps only in-frame clones here, not all; method: immunoSEQ multiplex PCR. The sample comprises approximately 50,000 clones, 75% to 90% of which are singletons, and about 14% rests with the top ten. V gene TRBV5-1 combines with J gene TRBJ2-7, with 8 nucleotides matching TRBD1. Sequenced material: CD4+ or CD8+ T cells sorted from blood, taken in a trial of the OX40 agonist ivuxolimab. This TCR was recovered from an adult with an advanced solid tumor such as melanoma, head and neck, liver or kidney cancer. The CDR3 nucleotides read TGCGCCAGCAGCTTGGGACAGGGGATTAACGAGCAGTACTTC. It codes for CASSLGQGINEQYF. The complete variable domain, with remaining parts taken from reference TRBV5-1 and TRBJ2-7, reads KAGVTQTPRYLIKTRGQQVTLSCSPISGHRSVSWYQQTPGQGLQFLFEYFSETQRNKGNFPGRFSGRQFSNSRSEMNVSTLELGDSALYLCASSLGQGINEQYFGPGTRLTVT.